This entry describes one TCR beta chain. What it recognizes is unknown. This entry is derived from a study of T cells in Graves' hyperthyroidism and ophthalmopathy. Study conclusions and caveats: Ophthalmopathy, as predicted by the model, came a median roughly 6.5 months after the prediction. In blood, most of the thyroid clonotypes expanded above 0.001 were also present.

Not enrolled were patients with uncontrolled infection, other autoimmune disease, pregnancy or lactation. Every diagnosis used clinical symptoms, serum thyroxine and TRAb, thyroid ultrasound and orbital computed tomography. Amplified TCR beta CDR3 regions came from RNA transcripts. HTBI primers were employed in a first-round RT-PCR of the TCR CDR3. MiXCR, run by TCRdb on the multiplex PCR reads, gives a single entry per CDR3 protein. This table has 350,000 to 400,000 distinct CDR3 sequences, about 18% appearing once. The CDR3 runs 15 residues. Germline lookup yields CDR1 MNHNS and CDR2 SASEGT. J lost 6 bases, V lost 6 bases, and 13 bases had no gene match.

The genes are TRBV6-1 and TRBJ1-1; TRBD1 agrees at 7 bases. This sequence was found in a woman aged 18-30 years with Graves' hyperthyroidism. The sequenced material came from blood. The CDR3: CASRTRTGSGPEAFF. The CDR3 DNA is TGTGCCAGCAGAACCCGGACAGGCTCAGGGCCTGAAGCTTTCTTT.